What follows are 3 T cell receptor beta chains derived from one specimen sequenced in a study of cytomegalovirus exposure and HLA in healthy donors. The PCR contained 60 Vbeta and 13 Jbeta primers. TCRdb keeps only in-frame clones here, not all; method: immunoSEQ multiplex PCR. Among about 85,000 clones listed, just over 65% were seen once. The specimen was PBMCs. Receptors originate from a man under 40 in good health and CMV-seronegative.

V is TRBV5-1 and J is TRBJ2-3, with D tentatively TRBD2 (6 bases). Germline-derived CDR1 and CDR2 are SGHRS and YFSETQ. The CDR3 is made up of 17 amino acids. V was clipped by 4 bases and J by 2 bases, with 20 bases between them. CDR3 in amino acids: CASSALSPGLHTDTQYF. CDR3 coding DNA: TGCGCCAGCAGCGCCCTTTCTCCGGGACTCCACACAGATACGCAGTATTTT.

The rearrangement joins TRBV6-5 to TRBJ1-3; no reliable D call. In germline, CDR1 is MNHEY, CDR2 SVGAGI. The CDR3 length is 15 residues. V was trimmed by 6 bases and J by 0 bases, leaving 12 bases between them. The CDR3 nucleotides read TGTGCCAGCAGGGTCGGCGGGGACTCTGGAAACACCATATATTTT. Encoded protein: CASRVGGDSGNTIYF.

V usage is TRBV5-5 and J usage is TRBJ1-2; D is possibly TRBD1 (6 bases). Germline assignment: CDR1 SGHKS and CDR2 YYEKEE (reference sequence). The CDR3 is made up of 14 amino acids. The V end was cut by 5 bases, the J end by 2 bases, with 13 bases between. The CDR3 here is CASSLGQPNYGYTF. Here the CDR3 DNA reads TGTGCCAGCAGTCTCGGACAGCCGAACTATGGCTACACCTTC.